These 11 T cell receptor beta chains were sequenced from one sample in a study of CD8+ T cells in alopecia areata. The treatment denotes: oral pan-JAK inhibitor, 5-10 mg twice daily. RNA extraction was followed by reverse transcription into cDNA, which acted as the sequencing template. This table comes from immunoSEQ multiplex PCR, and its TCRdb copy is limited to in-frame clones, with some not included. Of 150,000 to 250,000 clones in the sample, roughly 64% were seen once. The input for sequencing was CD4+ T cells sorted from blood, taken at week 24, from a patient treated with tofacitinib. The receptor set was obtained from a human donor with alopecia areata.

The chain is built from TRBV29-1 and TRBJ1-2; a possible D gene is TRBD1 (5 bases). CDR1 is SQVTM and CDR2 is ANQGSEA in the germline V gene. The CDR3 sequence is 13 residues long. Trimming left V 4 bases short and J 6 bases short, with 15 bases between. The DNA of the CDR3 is TGCAGCGTTGGCGGGGCCCGACTTAATGGCTACACCTTC. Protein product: CSVGGARLNGYTF.

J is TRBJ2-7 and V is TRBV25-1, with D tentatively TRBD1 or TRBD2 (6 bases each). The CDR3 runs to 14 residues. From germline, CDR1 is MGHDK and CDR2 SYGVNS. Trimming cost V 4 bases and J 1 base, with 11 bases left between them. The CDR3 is CASSVGGGSYEQYF. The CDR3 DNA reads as TGTGCCAGCAGTGTCGGGGGCGGGTCCTACGAGCAGTACTTC.

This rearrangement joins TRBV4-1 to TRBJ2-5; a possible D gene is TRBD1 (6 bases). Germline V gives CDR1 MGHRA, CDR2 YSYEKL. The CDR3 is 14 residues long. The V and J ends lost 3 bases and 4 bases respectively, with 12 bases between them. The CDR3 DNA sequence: TGCGCCAGCAGCCAGACAGGTGAATTAGAGACCCAGTACTTC. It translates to CASSQTGELETQYF.

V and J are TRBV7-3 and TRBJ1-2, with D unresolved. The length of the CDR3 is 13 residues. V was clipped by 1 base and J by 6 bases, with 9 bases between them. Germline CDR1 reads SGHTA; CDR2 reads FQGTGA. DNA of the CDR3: TGTGCCAGCAGCTTAAGAGGAGATGATGGCTACACCTTC. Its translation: CASSLRGDDGYTF.

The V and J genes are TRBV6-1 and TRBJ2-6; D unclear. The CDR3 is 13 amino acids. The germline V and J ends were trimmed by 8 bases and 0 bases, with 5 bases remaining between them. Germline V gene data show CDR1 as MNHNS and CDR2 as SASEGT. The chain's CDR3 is CASSFSGANVLTF. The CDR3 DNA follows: TGTGCCAGCTCGTTCTCTGGGGCCAACGTCCTGACTTTC.

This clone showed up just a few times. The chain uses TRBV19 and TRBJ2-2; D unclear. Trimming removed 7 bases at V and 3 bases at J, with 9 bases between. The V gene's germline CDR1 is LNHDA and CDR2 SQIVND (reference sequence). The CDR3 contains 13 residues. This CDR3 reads CASTFSHTGELFF. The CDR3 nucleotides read TGTGCCAGTACTTTTAGCCACACCGGGGAGCTGTTTTTT.

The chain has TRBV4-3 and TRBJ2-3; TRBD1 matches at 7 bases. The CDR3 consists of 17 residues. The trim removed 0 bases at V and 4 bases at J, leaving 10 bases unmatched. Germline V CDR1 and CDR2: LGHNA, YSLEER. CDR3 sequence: CASSQDWDRWVADTQYF. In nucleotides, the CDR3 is TGCGCCAGCAGCCAAGATTGGGACAGATGGGTCGCAGATACGCAGTATTTT.

The CDR3, as DNA: TGTGCCTGGAGTGTAGTGCCGGAGACCCAGTACTTC. It translates to CAWSVVPETQYF. The chain joins TRBV30 to TRBJ2-5; unclear D gene. In germline, CDR1 is GTSNPN, CDR2 SVGIG (reference sequence). Trimming cost V 0 bases and J 5 bases, with 7 bases left between them. CDR3 size: 12 residues.

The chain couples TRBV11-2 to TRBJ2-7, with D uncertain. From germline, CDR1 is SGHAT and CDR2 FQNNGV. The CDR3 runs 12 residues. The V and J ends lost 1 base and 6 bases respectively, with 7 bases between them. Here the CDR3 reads CASSLGIGEQYF. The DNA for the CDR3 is TGTGCCAGCAGCTTAGGAATTGGCGAGCAGTACTTC.

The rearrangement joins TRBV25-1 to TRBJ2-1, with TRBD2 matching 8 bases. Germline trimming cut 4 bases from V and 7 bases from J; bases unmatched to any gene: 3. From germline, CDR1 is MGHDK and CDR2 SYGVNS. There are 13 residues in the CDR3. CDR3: CASSGTSRNEQFF. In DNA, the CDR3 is TGTGCCAGCAGTGGGACTAGCAGGAATGAGCAGTTCTTC.

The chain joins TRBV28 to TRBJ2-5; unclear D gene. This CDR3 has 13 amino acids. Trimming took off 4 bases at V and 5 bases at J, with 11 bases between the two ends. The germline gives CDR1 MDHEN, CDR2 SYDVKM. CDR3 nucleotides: TGTGCCAGCAGTTCACCCGCCGGGGAGACCCAGTACTTC. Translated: CASSSPAGETQYF.